This entry lists 11 T cell receptor beta chains sequenced from one sample in a study of T-cell reconstitution after alpha-beta-depleted transplantation in children. Preparation of the TCRbeta library was carried out with unique molecular identifiers. TCRdb fed the PCR reads into MiXCR, producing one record per CDR3 protein. Of around 100,000 distinct CDR3 sequences in the sample, approximately 10% are singletons; the top ten hold approximately 36%. The input for sequencing was PBMCs, taken before TCRalphabeta/CD19-depleted stem cell transplant. The receptor source for this set is a boy aged 2 to 9 with acute lymphoblastic leukemia, due to receive a stem cell transplant.

The chain recombines TRBV10-3 with TRBJ1-1, with D perhaps matching TRBD1 (6 bases). V was shortened by 4 bases and J by 1 base, with 13 bases between the two germline ends. This CDR3 comprises 15 residues. Germline assignment: CDR1 ENHRY and CDR2 SYGVKD. CDR3 sequence reads: CAISVSGGKNTEAFF. The DNA for the CDR3 is TGTGCCATCAGTGTTAGCGGGGGCAAGAACACTGAAGCTTTCTTT.

This rearrangement joins TRBV5-1 to TRBJ2-7, with D hard to call. The germline V and J ends were trimmed by 1 base and 6 bases, with 8 bases remaining between them. Per germline, CDR1 SGHRS and CDR2 YFSETQ. CDR3 length: 12 residues. For the CDR3, the DNA is TGCGCCAGCAGCTTGTCCGGGTTCGAGCAGTACTTC. Amino acids: CASSLSGFEQYF.

This chain links TRBV27 with TRBJ1-3; D unclear. Germline-derived CDR1 and CDR2 are MNHEY and SMNVEV (reference sequence). Trimming pared 5 bases from V and 0 bases from J, leaving 5 bases between. CDR3 length equals 13 residues. The CDR3 bases are TGTGCCAGCAGTCCCAACTCTGGAAACACCATATATTTT. Translated: CASSPNSGNTIYF.

This clonotype turned up a few times. The chain uses TRBV5-4 and TRBJ2-5; possibly TRBD1 for D (6 bases). The CDR3 contains 14 residues. Germline V gene data show CDR1 as SGHNT and CDR2 as YYREEE (reference sequence). Trimming took 4 bases from V and 4 from J, leaving 14 bases between them. The DNA of the CDR3 is TGTGCCAGCAGCATCGACAGGTTAACAGAGACCCAGTACTTC. It codes for CASSIDRLTETQYF.

About this clonotype itself: This could be a read error, since a much larger clone is one nucleotide away. This chain joins TRBV12-3 or TRBV12-4 and TRBJ2-1; D tentatively reads TRBD1 or TRBD2 (6 bases each). CDR3 length: 15 residues. The CDR3 DNA reads TGTGCCAGCAGCTCCGAGGAGGGGGTCCACAATGAGCATTTCTTC. Its translation: CASSSEEGVHNEHFF.

This clonotype was counted only a few times. J is TRBJ2-3 and V is TRBV4-1; 7 bases map to TRBD1. The CDR3 is made up of 16 amino acids. The germline gives CDR1 MGHRA, CDR2 YSYEKL. J was trimmed by 3 bases and V by 1 base; bases with no gene match: 7. The DNA for the CDR3 is TGCGCCAGCAGCCAAGGAACCAGACAGGGAACAGATACGCAGTATTTT. Encoded protein: CASSQGTRQGTDTQYF.

This chain joins TRBV5-6 and TRBJ2-5, with 7 bases that match TRBD1. The CDR3 contains 15 residues. Unmatched junction bases numbered 8, after V lost 2 bases and J lost 4 bases. The germline V gene has CDR1 SGHDT and CDR2 YYEEEE. As DNA, the CDR3 is TGTGCCAGCAGCTTAACGACAGGGCAAAGAGAGACCCAGTACTTC. It specifies CASSLTTGQRETQYF.

This clonotype was seen repeatedly, ten times or more. The chain carries TRBV7-6 and TRBJ2-1; the match to TRBD2 covers 14 bases. The CDR3 extends over 16 amino acids. The germline V gene has CDR1 SGHVS and CDR2 FNYEAQ. J gave up 7 bases and V 5 bases, and 7 bases lay outside the gene matches. The DNA for the CDR3 is TGTGCCAGCAGCGCGGGACTAGCGGGAGTAGATAATGAGCAGTTCTTC. Translating it yields CASSAGLAGVDNEQFF.

This clonotype was seen only a few times. V and J are TRBV29-1 and TRBJ1-2, with no clear D. CDR1 and CDR2 (germline): SQVTM, ANQGSEA. Trimming took 3 bases from V and 3 from J, leaving 11 bases between them. The CDR3 covers 13 residues. The CDR3 protein is CSVENISDYGYTF. The CDR3 DNA is TGCAGCGTTGAGAACATATCCGACTATGGCTACACCTTC.

In its sample, this clonotype was seen many times. CDR3 loop: CASSLVGVGTLNTGELFF. CDR3 nucleotide sequence: TGCGCCAGCAGCCTTGTCGGAGTAGGGACTCTCAACACCGGGGAGCTGTTTTTT. The chain combines TRBV5-1 with TRBJ2-2; maybe TRBD2 (6 bases). This CDR3 region has 18 residues. Germline V lookup: CDR1 SGHRS, CDR2 YFSETQ. V gave up 4 bases and J gave up 2 bases, with 21 bases separating them.

The chain links TRBV5-6 to TRBJ2-2, with D possibly TRBD2 on 6 matching bases. CDR1 is SGHDT, CDR2 YYEEEE, per germline. The CDR3 is 15 amino acids. Trimming cost V 3 bases and J 4 bases, with 13 bases left between them. CDR3 bases: TGTGCCAGCAGCTGGGGACTTGTAACCACCGGGGAGCTGTTTTTT. Translation gives CASSWGLVTTGELFF.